The next 25 T cell receptor beta chains were all read from a single sample in a study of T cell clonality in common variable immunodeficiency. Study-level results: Reportedly, TCR beta sequences from common variable immunodeficiency showed fewer deletions and N-nucleotide insertions.

Libraries were prepared by immunoSEQ multiplex PCR; TCRdb keeps only in-frame clonotypes and omits some of them. The repertoire has about 12,000 clones, none seen only once; the ten largest take more than 5.5%. Their recognized antigens are unknown. What was sequenced was peripheral blood mononuclear cells. Receptor source: a human donor with common variable immunodeficiency.

Ten or more counts support this clone. The CDR3 end is not reached by the read, which stops 3 residues before it; the germline J gene fills it in. V usage is TRBV30 and J usage is TRBJ2-1; TRBD2 aligns across 14 bases. This CDR3 region has 17 residues. Germline values: CDR1 GTSNPN, CDR2 SVGIG (reference sequence). The junction had 9 bases not matched to a gene; V was cut back by 8 bases and J by 0 bases. CDR3 bases read: TGTGCCGGAGGGACTAGCGGGGGTTCGAGCTCCTACAATGAG. Translated, it gives CAGGTSGGSSSYNE. The whole CDR3 sequence reads CAGGTSGGSSSYNEQFF.

In this sample, this clone turned up a few times. The read halts 3 residues ahead of the CDR3 end, with the missing end drawn from the germline J gene. The rearrangement links TRBV7-6 to TRBJ2-1; maybe TRBD1 (5 bases). V gave up 5 bases and J gave up 3 bases, with 14 bases separating them. The CDR3 covers 15 residues. Germline V gene data show CDR1 as SGHVS and CDR2 as FNYEAQ. The chain's CDR3 is CASSLRTIVYNEQFF. The CDR3 bases that were read are TGTGCCAGCAGCCTACGGACAATAGTCTACAATGAG.

Of note for this clone: The missing CDR3 end, 3 residues past where the read stops, is filled in from the germline J gene. J is TRBJ1-2 and V is TRBV23-1; D remains ambiguous. TRBV23-1 is designated an ORF whose function remains uncertain. The V and J ends lost 2 bases and 0 bases respectively, with 7 bases between them. The length of the CDR3 is 14 residues. The CDR3 bases that were read are TGCGCCAGCAGTCAACGACGGGCTAACTATGGC. Protein sequence: CASSQRRANYG. The complete CDR3 sequence is CASSQRRANYGYTF.

Details on this clone: The read ends 3 residues before the CDR3 terminus; that terminus is restored from the germline J gene. The genes are TRBV2 and TRBJ2-7, with a possible D match to TRBD1 (5 bases). V was cut by 2 bases and J by 5 bases, with 7 bases left in between. Germline V gene lookup returns CDR1 SNHLY and CDR2 FYNNEI. The CDR3 is 12 amino acids. This chain's CDR3 is CASSELTDEQYF. The sequenced CDR3 bases are TGTGCCAGCAGTGAACTGACAGACGAG.

The CDR3 is CASSIRFLKLGSGTGAPYEQYF. CDR3 DNA, as far as it was read: TGTGCCAGTAGTATCCGGTTCTTAAAATTAGGTTCCGGGACAGGGGCTCCCTACGAG. V usage is TRBV19 and J usage is TRBJ2-7; 10 bases line up with TRBD1. The CDR3 extends 3 residues past the end of the read, so its final part is completed from the germline J gene. The J segment lost 2 bases and the V segment lost 3 bases, leaving 25 bases of the junction unmatched. The germline V gene encodes CDR1 LNHDA and CDR2 SQIVND (reference sequence). The CDR3 length is 22 residues.

This clone occurred a few times. Sequencing ends 3 residues short of the CDR3 end; the germline J gene provides the rest. The chain carries TRBV5-1 and TRBJ1-5; D gene unclear. Germline values: CDR1 SGHRS, CDR2 YFSETQ. The CDR3 spans 15 residues. Trimming removed 0 bases from V and 0 bases from J, with 7 bases in between. The CDR3 loop is CASSLVGDSNQPQHF. Partial CDR3 DNA: TGCGCCAGCAGCTTGGTCGGGGATAGCAATCAGCCC. The full variable domain, in which reference TRBV5-1 and TRBJ1-5 provide the parts outside the CDR3, is KAGVTQTPRYLIKTRGQQVTLSCSPISGHRSVSWYQQTPGQGLQFLFEYFSETQRNKGNFPGRFSGRQFSNSRSEMNVSTLELGDSALYLCASSLVGDSNQPQHFGDGTRLSIL.

This clone has only a few counts. The read falls 3 residues short of the CDR3 end, and the missing part is taken from the germline J gene. V is TRBV7-8 and J is TRBJ2-1; tentative D call: TRBD1 (6 bases). Germline CDR1 SGHVS, CDR2 FQNEAQ. There are 15 residues in the CDR3. Trimming removed 8 bases from V and 7 bases from J, with 21 bases in between. CDR3 region: CASRGGRVIQNEQFF. CDR3 DNA (partial): TGTGCCAGCCGTGGGGGCAGGGTGATTCAAAATGAG.

For this clone: The CDR3 extends 3 residues past the end of the read, so its final part is completed from the germline J gene. This sequence joins TRBV20-1 and TRBJ2-7; 9 nucleotides line up with TRBD2. V lost 7 bases, J lost 6 bases, and 7 bases stayed unmatched. Germline V CDR1 and CDR2: DFQATT, SNEGSKA (reference sequence). CDR3 length: 12 amino acids. CDR3 in amino acids: CSVEAGGSEQYF. CDR3 bases read: TGCAGTGTAGAAGCGGGGGGAAGCGAG.

This clone was observed many times. The CDR3: CSANRPGRAYNEQFF. The covered CDR3 bases are TGCAGTGCTAATCGTCCAGGTCGAGCCTACAATGAG. The rearrangement uses TRBV20-1 and TRBJ2-1, with no clear D. Read data end 3 residues before the CDR3 end; the end is taken from the germline J gene. CDR3 size: 15 residues. Deletions cut 4 bases from V and 2 bases from J, with 15 bases between. Germline V gene data show CDR1 as DFQATT and CDR2 as SNEGSKA (reference sequence).

This clone was found many times. The read halts 3 residues ahead of the CDR3 end, with the missing end drawn from the germline J gene. The rearrangement uses TRBV18 and TRBJ2-2; no reliable D call. V was shortened by 2 bases and J by 5 bases, with 6 bases between the two germline ends. CDR1 KGHSH and CDR2 LQKENI come from the germline V gene. This CDR3 contains 13 residues. Partial CDR3 DNA: TGTGCCAGCTCACCAACGAGGACCGGGGAG. This sequence encodes CASSPTRTGE. The full CDR3 protein reads CASSPTRTGELFF. Filled out from reference TRBV18 and TRBJ2-2, the complete variable domain reads NAGVMQNPRHLVRRRGQEARLRCSPMKGHSHVYWYRQLPEEGLKFMVYLQKENIIDESGMPKERFSAEFPKEGPSILRIQQVVRGDSAAYFCASSPTRTGELFFGEGSRLTVL.

This clone was observed a few times. The CDR3 end lies 3 residues beyond the end of the read and is filled in from the germline J gene. V and J are TRBV2 and TRBJ2-7; no clear D. CDR1 SNHLY and CDR2 FYNNEI come from the germline V gene. The CDR3 sequence is 12 residues long. Trimming took off 7 bases at V and 2 bases at J, with 9 bases between the two ends. The covered CDR3 bases are TGTGCCAGCACGGGTCGAACCTACGAG. Translation: CASTGRTYE. The full CDR3 sequence reads CASTGRTYEQYF.

As concerns this clone: The CDR3 end is not reached by the read, which stops 3 residues before it; the germline J gene fills it in. V usage is TRBV7-2 and J usage is TRBJ2-7; TRBD2 aligns across 7 bases. V gave up 3 bases and J gave up 6 bases; unmatched junction bases: 2. CDR3 length: 12 amino acids. CDR1 SGHTA and CDR2 FQGNSA come from the germline V gene. This CDR3 is CASSLWGGEQYF. Incomplete CDR3 DNA: TGTGCCAGCAGCTTGTGGGGGGGCGAG.

On this clone: Read data end 3 residues before the CDR3 end; the end is taken from the germline J gene. The chain recombines TRBV2 with TRBJ1-5; 10 nucleotides agree with TRBD1. The CDR3 sequence is 14 residues long. V shed 8 bases, J shed 4 bases, and the junction held 5 bases outside the gene matches. The germline V gene has CDR1 SNHLY and CDR2 FYNNEI. CDR3 amino acids: CASRLDRGNQPQHF. The sequenced CDR3 bases are TGTGCCAGCCGTTTGGACAGGGGGAATCAGCCC.

Sample share makes this clone medium-sized. The missing CDR3 end, 3 residues past where the read stops, is filled in from the germline J gene. J is TRBJ2-5 and V is TRBV18; D is ambiguous. Germline loops: CDR1 KGHSH, CDR2 LQKENI. Trimming shortened V by 0 bases and J by 2 bases, and 10 bases separated the two germline ends. The CDR3 is made up of 15 amino acids. This CDR3 is CASSPPGSRQETQYF. The sequenced CDR3 bases are TGTGCCAGCTCACCACCGGGCAGTAGACAAGAGACC.

This clone was recorded a few times. The read ends 3 residues before the CDR3 terminus; that terminus is restored from the germline J gene. This chain links TRBV19 with TRBJ2-7; 9 bases fit TRBD1. This CDR3 contains 14 residues. Losses at the gene ends were 3 bases for V and 3 bases for J; bases not matched to a gene: 3. The germline CDR1 and CDR2 sequences are LNHDA and SQIVND (reference sequence). The DNA read from the CDR3 is TGTGCCAGTAGTATCGGGACAGGGTACTACGAG. Its translation: CASSIGTGYYE. The CDR3, in full, reads CASSIGTGYYEQYF.

This clone has at least ten counts. The read ends 3 residues early relative to the CDR3; the germline J gene fills the gap. The rearrangement joins TRBV7-2 to TRBJ1-2; D call uncertain. The CDR3 runs 11 residues. The germline V gene has CDR1 SGHTA and CDR2 FQGNSA. CDR3 bases read: TGTGCCAGCAGCTTAGGGACTAGT. Protein: CASSLGTS. From start to end, the CDR3 is CASSLGTSYTF.

Within the sample, this clone is medium-sized (0.01 to 0.1%). Relative to the germline gene, one junction end is altered; a read error may explain this. The CDR3 end is not reached by the read, which stops 3 residues before it; the germline J gene fills it in. The chain has TRBV4-2 and TRBJ2-1, with TRBD2 as a possible D gene (6 bases). The CDR3 spans 16 residues. Per the germline V gene, CDR1 is LGHNA and CDR2 is YNFKEQ. The CDR3 sequence is CASSQRLTSSYNEQFF. The sequenced CDR3 bases are TGCGCCAGCAGCCAACGGTTGACTAGTTCCTACAATGAG.

This clone was counted a few times. The read finishes 3 residues shy of the CDR3 end, and the germline J gene is used to complete it. The gene calls are TRBV19 and TRBJ2-1; possible D gene TRBD1, 5 bases. V lost 3 bases and J lost 0, with 9 bases in between. The CDR3 is 15 amino acids. Germline V gene lookup returns CDR1 LNHDA and CDR2 SQIVND (reference sequence). The covered CDR3 bases are TGTGCCAGTAGTATCCCAGGGTACTCCTACAATGAG. Translating it yields CASSIPGYSYNE. The CDR3 reads in full as CASSIPGYSYNEQFF.

This clone is labeled as medium-sized. With the read ending 3 residues before the CDR3 end, the germline J gene is used to fill in that end. The chain links TRBV20-1 to TRBJ2-1; TRBD1 aligns across 7 bases. The germline gives CDR1 DFQATT, CDR2 SNEGSKA (reference sequence). The CDR3 runs 14 residues. V shed 3 bases, J shed 2 bases, and the junction held 4 bases outside the gene matches. The CDR3 sequence is CSASTGDAYNEQFF. The CDR3 DNA, read in part, is TGCAGTGCTAGTACAGGGGACGCCTACAATGAG.

This clone was seen repeatedly, ten times or more. The CDR3 end is not reached by the read, which stops 3 residues before it; the germline J gene fills it in. The chain uses TRBV20-1 and TRBJ1-5; weak D call: TRBD1 (5 bases). The CDR3 runs to 16 residues. Looked up from germline, CDR1 is DFQATT and CDR2 is SNEGSKA (reference sequence). Trimming cost V 3 bases and J 0 bases, with 15 bases left between them. CDR3 bases read: TGCAGTGCTAGCGACGACAGAACCTATAGCAATCAGCCC. The encoded protein is CSASDDRTYSNQP. The whole CDR3 protein reads CSASDDRTYSNQPQHF.

This clone has a handful of counts. The sequenced fragment ends 3 residues before the CDR3 boundary, so the rest is inferred from the germline J gene. The chain is built from TRBV6-2 or TRBV6-3 and TRBJ1-2, with a weak D call TRBD1 (5 bases). The CDR3 covers 12 residues. The germline V gene encodes CDR1 MNHEY and CDR2 SVGEGT. The covered CDR3 bases are TGTGCCAGCAGTTGGGCAGGGCGAGGC. Its protein product is CASSWAGRG. Given in full, the CDR3 is CASSWAGRGYTF.

About this clone: The CDR3 extends 3 residues past the end of the read, so its final part is completed from the germline J gene. The rearrangement links TRBV20-1 to TRBJ2-1, with a weak D call TRBD2 (7 bases). Germline V gene sequence: CDR1 DFQATT, CDR2 SNEGSKA (reference sequence). The CDR3 loop spans 18 amino acids. The V end lost 5 bases, the J end lost 0 bases, and 23 bases lay between the germline ends. The chain's CDR3 is CSAPGRGGIISSYNEQFF. The CDR3 DNA, read in part, is TGCAGTGCTCCTGGGAGGGGGGGGATAATTAGCTCCTACAATGAG.

As concerns this clone: The observed sequence ends 3 residues before the CDR3 terminus, with the missing tail filled in from the germline J gene. This sequence joins TRBV7-2 and TRBJ2-5; no clear D gene. The CDR3 is 12 amino acids. Germline CDR1 and CDR2: SGHTA and FQGNSA. Trimming cost V 0 bases and J 5 bases, with 4 bases left between them. The DNA read from the CDR3 is TGTGCCAGCAGCTTAGCAGGGGAGACC. Translating it yields CASSLAGET. The entire CDR3 protein is CASSLAGETQYF.

To note about this clone: The read finishes 3 residues shy of the CDR3 end, and the germline J gene is used to complete it. V and J are TRBV2 and TRBJ2-1; 9 bases match TRBD2. CDR3 length: 14 amino acids. CDR1 and CDR2 from the germline V gene are SNHLY and FYNNEI. Unmatched junction bases numbered 3, after V lost 6 bases and J lost 3 bases. CDR3 protein: CASRAGGSYNEQFF. The sequenced CDR3 bases are TGTGCCAGCAGAGCGGGGGGTAGCTACAATGAG.

This clone has a count of ten or more. Read coverage stops 3 residues before the CDR3 terminus; the germline J gene supplies the remainder. The chain carries TRBV5-1 and TRBJ1-1, with TRBD1 as a possible D gene (6 bases). The CDR3 is 16 amino acids. Trimming stripped 2 bases from V and 4 bases from J, with 18 bases between. Germline CDR1 is SGHRS and CDR2 is YFSETQ. This chain's CDR3 is CASSFRDTSPGTEAFF. CDR3 bases read: TGCGCCAGCAGCTTCCGGGACACCTCCCCGGGCACTGAA.